This entry is about one T cell receptor beta chain. Its antigen is undetermined. These data originate in a study of a mutant IDH1 vaccine in newly diagnosed glioma. Across the whole study: The patients received vaccinations eight times, in weeks 1, 3, 5, 7, 11, 15, 19 and 23. Sex distribution of treated patients was approximately 60% male and approximately 38% female; mean age was 40.4 years. Most patients had received both radiotherapy and temozolomide, the prior options being radiotherapy, temozolomide, or both. The start of vaccination came 4-6 weeks after radiotherapy alone, or with temozolomide cycles.

Data came from immunoSEQ multiplex PCR; TCRdb stores just in-frame clones and leaves some out. The table lists some 130,000 clones, 80% of them singletons. As to time point: week 11, during vaccination. With topical imiquimod, each dose of the vaccine consisted of 300 ug of mutant IDH1 20-mer peptide. The CDR3 has 16 residues. Trimming stripped 0 bases from V and 0 bases from J, with 9 bases between. The germline CDR1 and CDR2 sequences are SGHKS and YYEKEE (reference sequence). The sequence derives from a man between 35 and 55 years old with glioma. V is TRBV5-5 and J is TRBJ1-4; no definite D call. The sequencing used PBMCs, collected from a glioma patient whose treatment included an IDH1 peptide vaccine. The chain's CDR3 is CASSLGSGTTNEKLFF. The CDR3 DNA reads TGTGCCAGCAGCTTGGGGTCTGGGACAACTAATGAAAAACTGTTTTTT.